This T cell receptor beta chain was documented in a study of cytomegalovirus exposure and HLA in healthy donors. Overall study findings and caveats: In an earlier analysis, about 90% or about 30%: the productive usage of most TCR beta V segments.

This clone was detected a few times. Its antigen is not identified. Germline CDR1 and CDR2: SGHRS and YFSETQ. V lost 4 bases to trimming and J lost 7 bases; unmatched junction nucleotides: 5. CDR3 size: 13 residues. Vbeta (60) and Jbeta (13) primers were used in the PCR. As handled by the study authors: A later analysis counted around 80 million unique TCR beta chains, about 10 million shared. Generated by immunoSEQ multiplex PCR, the TCRdb table keeps only in-frame clones and is missing some. V and J calls and clone size come straight from that table; D and trimming were deduced from the DNA. The sample yields approximately 44,000 clones, roughly 60% seen once.

The sample taken for sequencing was PBMCs. This TCR derives from a human donor in good health. The chain combines TRBV5-1 with TRBJ1-2; TRBD1 matches 9 bases. The CDR3, as DNA: TGCGCCAGCAGCGGGGACAGGGTGGGTGGCTACACCTTC. This encodes CASSGDRVGGYTF. Using reference TRBV5-1 and TRBJ1-2 for the parts outside the CDR3, the full variable domain is KAGVTQTPRYLIKTRGQQVTLSCSPISGHRSVSWYQQTPGQGLQFLFEYFSETQRNKGNFPGRFSGRQFSNSRSEMNVSTLELGDSALYLCASSGDRVGGYTFGSGTRLTVV.